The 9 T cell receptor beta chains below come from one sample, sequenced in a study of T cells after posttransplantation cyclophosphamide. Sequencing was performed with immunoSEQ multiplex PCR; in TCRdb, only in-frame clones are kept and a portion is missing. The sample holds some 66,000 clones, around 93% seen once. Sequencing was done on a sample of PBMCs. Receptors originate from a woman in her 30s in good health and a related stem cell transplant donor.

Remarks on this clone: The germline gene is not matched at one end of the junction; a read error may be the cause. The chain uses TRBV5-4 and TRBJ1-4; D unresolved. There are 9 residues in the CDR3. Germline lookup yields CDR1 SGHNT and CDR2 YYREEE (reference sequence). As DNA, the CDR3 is TGTGCCAGCAGCTTGGTAGGGAGTTTT. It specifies CASSLVGSF.

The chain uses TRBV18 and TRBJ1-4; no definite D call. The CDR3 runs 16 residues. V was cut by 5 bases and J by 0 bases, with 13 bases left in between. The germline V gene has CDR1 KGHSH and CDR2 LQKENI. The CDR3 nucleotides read TGTGCCAGCTCAGATCAGGCTGTTGCAACTAATGAAAAACTGTTTTTT. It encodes CASSDQAVATNEKLFF.

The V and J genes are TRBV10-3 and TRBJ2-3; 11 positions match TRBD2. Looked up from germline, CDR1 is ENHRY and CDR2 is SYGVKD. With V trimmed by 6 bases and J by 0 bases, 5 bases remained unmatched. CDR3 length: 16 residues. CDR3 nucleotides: TGTGCCATCAGCCCACTAGCGGGGGCGAGCACAGATACGCAGTATTTT. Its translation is CAISPLAGASTDTQYF.

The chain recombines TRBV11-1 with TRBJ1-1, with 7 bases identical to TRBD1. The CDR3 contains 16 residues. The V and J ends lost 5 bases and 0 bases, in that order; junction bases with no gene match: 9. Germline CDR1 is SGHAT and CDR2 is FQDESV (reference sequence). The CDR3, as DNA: TGTGCCAGCAGCCGAGACAGGGTGACTTTGAACACTGAAGCTTTCTTT. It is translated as CASSRDRVTLNTEAFF. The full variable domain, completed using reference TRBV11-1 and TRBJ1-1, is EAEVAQSPRYKITEKSQAVAFWCDPISGHATLYWYRQILGQGPELLVQFQDESVVDDSQLPKDRFSAERLKGVDSTLKIQPAELGDSAMYLCASSRDRVTLNTEAFFGQGTRLTVV.

CDR3: CASSEYEGLDVGELFF. The CDR3 region has the DNA TGTGCCAGCAGTGAATATGAGGGCCTCGACGTCGGGGAGCTGTTTTTT. The rearrangement uses TRBV25-1 and TRBJ2-2, with a weak D call TRBD2 (5 bases). V was shortened by 0 bases and J by 7 bases, with 15 bases between the two germline ends. This CDR3 spans 16 amino acids. Looked up from germline, CDR1 is MGHDK and CDR2 is SYGVNS.

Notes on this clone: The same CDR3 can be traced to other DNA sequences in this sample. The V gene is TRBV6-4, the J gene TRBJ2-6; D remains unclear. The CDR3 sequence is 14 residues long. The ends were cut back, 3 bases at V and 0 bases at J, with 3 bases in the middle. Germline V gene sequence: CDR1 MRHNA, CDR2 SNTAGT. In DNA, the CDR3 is TGTGCCAGCAGTGAAAGCTCTGGGGCCAACGTCCTGACTTTC. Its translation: CASSESSGANVLTF.

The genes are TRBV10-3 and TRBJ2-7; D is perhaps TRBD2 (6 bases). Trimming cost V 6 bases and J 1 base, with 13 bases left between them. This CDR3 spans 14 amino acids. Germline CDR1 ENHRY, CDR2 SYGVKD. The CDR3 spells CAIRGDGRSYEQYF. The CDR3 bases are TGTGCCATCAGAGGGGACGGGAGATCCTACGAGCAGTACTTC.

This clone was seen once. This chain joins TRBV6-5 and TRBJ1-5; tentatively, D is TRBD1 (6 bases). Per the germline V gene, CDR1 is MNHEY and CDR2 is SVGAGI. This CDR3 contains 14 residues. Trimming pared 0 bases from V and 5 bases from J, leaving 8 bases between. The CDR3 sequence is CASSYSSGDQPQHF. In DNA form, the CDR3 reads TGTGCCAGCAGTTACTCGTCAGGGGATCAGCCCCAGCATTTT.

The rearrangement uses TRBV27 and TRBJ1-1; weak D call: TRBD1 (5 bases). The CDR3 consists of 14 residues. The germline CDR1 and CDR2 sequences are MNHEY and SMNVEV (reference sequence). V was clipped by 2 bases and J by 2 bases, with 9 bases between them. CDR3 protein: CASSLTQGNTEAFF. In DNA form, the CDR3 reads TGTGCCAGCAGTTTAACCCAGGGAAACACTGAAGCTTTCTTT.